One sample yielded the 19 T cell receptor beta chains listed below, sequenced in a study of early T cells in non-severe SARS-CoV-2 infection. MiXCR, applied by TCRdb to the 5' RACE reads, yields one record per CDR3 protein. The table lists tens of thousands of distinct CDR3 sequences, around an eighth of them singletons. This sample comprised whole blood, obtained at baseline. These receptors were collected from an adult who was a healthcare worker with PCR-confirmed SARS-CoV-2 infection or an uninfected control (not recorded which).

This clonotype showed up just a few times. The rearrangement links TRBV18 to TRBJ2-5, with a weak D call TRBD1 (6 bases). The V and J ends lost 3 bases and 3 bases respectively, with 14 bases between them. Germline V gene data show CDR1 as KGHSH and CDR2 as LQKENI. The CDR3 is 15 residues long. CDR3 coding DNA: TGTGCCAGCTCACCGTCCTTGGGGGCCAAAGAGACCCAGTACTTC. Encoded protein: CASSPSLGAKETQYF.

This clonotype came up many times. This chain uses TRBV5-8 with TRBJ2-1; 8 nucleotides line up with TRBD2. CDR1 and CDR2 (germline): SGHTS, YDEGEE. The CDR3 totals 15 residues. Trimming cost V 2 bases and J 5 bases; bases outside gene matches: 6. In DNA, the CDR3 is TGTGCCAGCAGCTTCGAGCGGGGGAGGAACAATGAGCAGTTCTTC. As protein: CASSFERGRNNEQFF.

The J gene is TRBJ1-4, the V gene TRBV3-1; TRBD1 might be the D (5 bases). The CDR3 length is 15 residues. V shed 3 bases and J shed 7 bases, with 15 bases lying between them. Germline loops: CDR1 LGHDT, CDR2 YNNKEL (reference sequence). For the CDR3, the DNA is TGTGCCAGCAGCCAGAAAGGTCCCGGGGGTGAAAAACTGTTTTTT. Its translation is CASSQKGPGGEKLFF. The full variable domain, rest sourced from reference TRBV3-1 and TRBJ1-4, is DTAVSQTPKYLVTQMGNDKSIKCEQNLGHDTMYWYKQDSKKFLKIMFSYNNKELIINETVPNRFSPKSPDKAHLNLHINSLELGDSAVYFCASSQKGPGGEKLFFGSGTQLSVL.

The J gene is TRBJ2-3, the V gene TRBV27; TRBD1 matches at 7 bases. The CDR3 contains 17 residues. The V segment lost 3 bases and the J segment 2 bases; nucleotides outside the gene matches: 11. Per the germline V gene, CDR1 is MNHEY and CDR2 is SMNVEV (reference sequence). The CDR3 DNA is TGTGCCAGCAGTTTTCGCCCCCGGGACAGCTACACAGATACGCAGTATTTT. Amino acid sequence: CASSFRPRDSYTDTQYF.

The chain is built from TRBV20-1 and TRBJ2-3; D is uncertain. CDR3 length: 10 amino acids. Trimming pared 1 base from V and 6 bases from J, leaving 2 bases between. Germline V CDR1 and CDR2: DFQATT, SNEGSKA (reference sequence). The CDR3 reads CSARVDTQYF. CDR3 coding DNA: TGCAGTGCTAGAGTGGATACGCAGTATTTT.

This clonotype was counted only a few times. V usage is TRBV5-6 and J usage is TRBJ1-5, with no clear D. In germline, CDR1 is SGHDT, CDR2 YYEEEE. There are 15 residues in the CDR3. V shed 1 base and J shed 3 bases, with 11 bases lying between them. This chain's CDR3 is CASSLFSGDNQPQHF. For the CDR3, the DNA is TGTGCCAGCAGCTTGTTTAGCGGGGACAATCAGCCCCAGCATTTT.

This clonotype came up many times. V is TRBV6-6 and J is TRBJ1-3, with D hard to call. The CDR3 spans 16 residues. Per germline, CDR1 MNHNY and CDR2 SVGAGI (reference sequence). Trimming took 3 bases from V and 0 from J, leaving 12 bases between them. CDR3 protein: CASSYSTPSSGNTIYF. DNA for the CDR3: TGTGCCAGCAGTTATAGCACACCGAGCTCTGGAAACACCATATATTTT.

This clonotype was picked up many times. In DNA, the CDR3 is TGTGCCAGCAGCTTAGCGGGGGAGAGAGAGACCCAGTACTTC. Amino acid sequence: CASSLAGERETQYF. The rearrangement links TRBV11-2 to TRBJ2-5; perhaps TRBD2 as D (6 bases). Germline V gene lookup returns CDR1 SGHAT and CDR2 FQNNGV. CDR3 length equals 14 residues. Trimming left V 1 base short and J 4 bases short, with 10 bases between.

This clonotype was seen only a few times. The chain carries TRBV2 and TRBJ2-6, with D possibly being TRBD2 (6 bases). The V end lost 6 bases, the J end lost 4 bases, and 19 bases lay between the germline ends. The germline CDR1 and CDR2 sequences are SNHLY and FYNNEI. This CDR3 spans 17 amino acids. The CDR3 here is CASSLNRRDRGANVLTF. CDR3 DNA sequence: TGTGCCAGCAGCCTCAACCGGCGGGATCGAGGGGCCAACGTCCTGACTTTC.

The V and J genes are TRBV20-1 and TRBJ2-1, with D perhaps matching TRBD1 or TRBD2 (5 bases each). The CDR3 spans 11 residues. V lost 7 bases and J lost 9, with 13 bases in between. Per the germline V gene, CDR1 is DFQATT and CDR2 is SNEGSKA (reference sequence). CDR3 sequence (DNA): TGCAGTGGAGGGGCAGGGATTGAGCAGTTCTTC. Translating it yields CSGGAGIEQFF.

This chain connects TRBV11-2 to TRBJ2-3, with unresolved D. Germline-derived CDR1 and CDR2 are SGHAT and FQNNGV. Trimming left V 2 bases short and J 2 bases short, with 8 bases between. The CDR3 is 14 amino acids. CDR3 sequence reads: CASSLKGITDTQYF. The CDR3, as DNA: TGTGCCAGCAGCTTAAAGGGCATCACAGATACGCAGTATTTT.

This clonotype came up many times. The chain carries TRBV19 and TRBJ1-2; 9 bases line up with TRBD1. Germline trimming cut 6 bases from V and 7 bases from J; bases unmatched to any gene: 12. This CDR3 has 15 amino acids. Germline V gene lookup returns CDR1 LNHDA and CDR2 SQIVND (reference sequence). CDR3: CASRVNFGTGTGYTF. As DNA, the CDR3 is TGTGCCAGTAGGGTGAATTTCGGGACAGGGACTGGCTACACCTTC.

This clonotype was seen at least ten times. The chain is built from TRBV5-4 and TRBJ2-1; unclear D gene. The germline gives CDR1 SGHNT, CDR2 YYREEE (reference sequence). The CDR3 runs to 15 residues. Trimming took off 4 bases at V and 7 bases at J, with 18 bases between the two ends. DNA for the CDR3: TGTGCCAGCAGCCTTCGCCGCGATATACCTAATGAGCAGTTCTTC. Protein: CASSLRRDIPNEQFF.

CDR3 amino acids: CASTPGGGQGGMRTGELFF. The CDR3 nucleotides read TGTGCCAGCACCCCCGGGGGTGGACAGGGTGGTATGCGCACCGGGGAGCTGTTTTTT. The chain links TRBV6-5 to TRBJ2-2; 8 positions agree with TRBD1. Trimming cost V 7 bases and J 4 bases; bases outside gene matches: 20. CDR1 MNHEY and CDR2 SVGAGI come from the germline V gene. This CDR3 comprises 19 residues.

This clonotype was recorded many times. The chain uses TRBV20-1 and TRBJ1-6; TRBD1 matches at 7 bases. The V gene's germline CDR1 is DFQATT and CDR2 SNEGSKA (reference sequence). CDR3 length equals 14 residues. The trim removed 2 bases at V and 8 bases at J, leaving 6 bases unmatched. As DNA, the CDR3 is TGCAGTGCTAGATCAACAGGGGTAGATTCACCCCTCCACTTT. This translates into CSARSTGVDSPLHF.

This rearrangement joins TRBV3-1 to TRBJ1-1; D is undetermined. CDR3 length: 14 amino acids. Trimming stripped 3 bases from V and 6 bases from J, with 14 bases between. Germline V lookup: CDR1 LGHDT, CDR2 YNNKEL (reference sequence). CDR3 nucleotides: TGTGCCAGCAGCCAGGCCGGGCAGGCCGCTGAAGCTTTCTTT. As protein: CASSQAGQAAEAFF.

The CDR3 nucleotides read TGTGCCAGCAACATACAGGGTTTGAGCAATCAGCCCCAGCATTTT. Its protein product is CASNIQGLSNQPQHF. The V and J genes are TRBV6-6 and TRBJ1-5, with D possibly being TRBD1 (6 bases). CDR3 size: 15 residues. The V gene's germline CDR1 is MNHNY and CDR2 SVGAGI (reference sequence). The V and J ends lost 7 bases and 1 base respectively, with 14 bases between them.

This clonotype was seen at least ten times. The J gene is TRBJ1-1, the V gene TRBV2, with D unclear. The CDR3 loop spans 13 amino acids. CDR1 SNHLY and CDR2 FYNNEI come from the germline V gene. The V end was cut by 7 bases, the J end by 6 bases, with 15 bases between. The CDR3: CASIFWERSEAFF. The DNA of the CDR3 is TGTGCCAGCATCTTCTGGGAGCGATCTGAAGCTTTCTTT.

The rearrangement uses TRBV5-1 and TRBJ1-2; no clear D gene. V lost 0 bases, J lost 0 bases, and 9 bases lay in between. Germline V gives CDR1 SGHRS, CDR2 YFSETQ. The CDR3 is made up of 15 amino acids. The CDR3 region has the DNA TGCGCCAGCAGCTTGGACCCCGGAGCTAACTATGGCTACACCTTC. It encodes CASSLDPGANYGYTF.